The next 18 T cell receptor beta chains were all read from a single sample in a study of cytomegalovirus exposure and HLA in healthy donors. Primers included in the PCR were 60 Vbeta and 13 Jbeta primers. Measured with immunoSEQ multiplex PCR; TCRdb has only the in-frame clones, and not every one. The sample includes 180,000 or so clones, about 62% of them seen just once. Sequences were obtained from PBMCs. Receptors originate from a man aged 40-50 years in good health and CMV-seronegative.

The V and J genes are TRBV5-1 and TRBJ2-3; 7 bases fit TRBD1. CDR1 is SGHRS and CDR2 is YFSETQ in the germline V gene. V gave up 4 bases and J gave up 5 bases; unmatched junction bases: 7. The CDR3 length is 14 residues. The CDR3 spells CASSEGQTIDTQYF. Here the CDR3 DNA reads TGCGCCAGCAGCGAGGGACAGACTATAGATACGCAGTATTTT.

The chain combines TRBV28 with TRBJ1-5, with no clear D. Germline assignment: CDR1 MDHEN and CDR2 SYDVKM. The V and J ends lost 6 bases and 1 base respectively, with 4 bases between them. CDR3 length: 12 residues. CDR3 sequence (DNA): TGTGCCAGCAGCCAAAGCAATCAGCCCCAGCATTTT. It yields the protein CASSQSNQPQHF.

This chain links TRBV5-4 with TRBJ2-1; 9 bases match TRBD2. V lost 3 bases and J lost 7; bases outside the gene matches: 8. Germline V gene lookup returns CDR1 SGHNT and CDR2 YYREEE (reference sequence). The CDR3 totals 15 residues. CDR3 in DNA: TGTGCCAGCAGCTCCATTAGCGGGGGTTTGAATGAGCAGTTCTTC. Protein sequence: CASSSISGGLNEQFF.

CDR3 DNA: TGTGCCACCAGCAGAGAGTTTAACACAGATACGCAGTATTTT. Its translation: CATSREFNTDTQYF. J is TRBJ2-3 and V is TRBV15; the D is unclear. The CDR3 runs to 14 residues. Germline-derived CDR1 and CDR2 are LNHNV and YYDKDF (reference sequence). V was shortened by 0 bases and J by 2 bases, with 6 bases between the two germline ends.

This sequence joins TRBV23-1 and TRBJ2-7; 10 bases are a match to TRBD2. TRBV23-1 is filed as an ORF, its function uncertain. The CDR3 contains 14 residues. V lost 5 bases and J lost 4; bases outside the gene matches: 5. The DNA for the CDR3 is TGCGCCAGCAGTGTGACTAGCGGGCCTTACGAGCAGTACTTC. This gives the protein CASSVTSGPYEQYF.

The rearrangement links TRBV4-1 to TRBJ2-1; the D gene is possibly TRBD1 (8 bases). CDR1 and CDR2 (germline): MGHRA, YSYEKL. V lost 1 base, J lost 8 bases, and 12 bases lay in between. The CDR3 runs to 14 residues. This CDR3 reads CASSQATGGDEQFF. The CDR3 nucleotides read TGCGCCAGCAGCCAAGCCACAGGGGGGGATGAGCAGTTCTTC.

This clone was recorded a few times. CDR3 DNA sequence: TGTGCCAGCAGTTTCTCGGGGGGGCAATATCTAGCCAAAAACATTCAGTACTTC. This sequence encodes CASSFSGGQYLAKNIQYF. V and J are TRBV28 and TRBJ2-4; the match to TRBD2 covers 8 bases. Unmatched junction bases numbered 10, after V lost 3 bases and J lost 0 bases. The CDR3 is made up of 18 amino acids. Looked up from germline, CDR1 is MDHEN and CDR2 is SYDVKM.

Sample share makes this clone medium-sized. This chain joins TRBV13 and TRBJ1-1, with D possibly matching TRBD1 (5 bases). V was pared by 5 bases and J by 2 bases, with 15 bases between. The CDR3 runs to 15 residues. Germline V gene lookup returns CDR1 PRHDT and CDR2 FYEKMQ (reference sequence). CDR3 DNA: TGTGCCAGCAGCAAACAGCTGGGGCCTAACACTGAAGCTTTCTTT. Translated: CASSKQLGPNTEAFF.

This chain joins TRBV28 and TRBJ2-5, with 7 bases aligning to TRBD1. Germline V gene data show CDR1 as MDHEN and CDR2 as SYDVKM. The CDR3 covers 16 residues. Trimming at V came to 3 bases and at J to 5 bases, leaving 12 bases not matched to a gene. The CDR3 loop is CASSLLLEGAGETQYF. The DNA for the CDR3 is TGTGCCAGCAGTTTGCTGCTCGAGGGGGCCGGGGAGACCCAGTACTTC. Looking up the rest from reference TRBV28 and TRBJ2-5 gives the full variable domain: DVKVTQSSRYLVKRTGEKVFLECVQDMDHENMFWYRQDPGLGLRLIYFSYDVKMKEKGDIPEGYSVSREKKERFSLILESASTNQTSMYLCASSLLLEGAGETQYFGPGTRLLVL.

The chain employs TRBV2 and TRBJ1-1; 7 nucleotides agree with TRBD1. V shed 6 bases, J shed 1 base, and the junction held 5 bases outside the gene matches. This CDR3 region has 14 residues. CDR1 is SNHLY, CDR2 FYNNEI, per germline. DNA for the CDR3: TGTGCCAGCAGCTTACAGGGGCCGAACACTGAAGCTTTCTTT. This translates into CASSLQGPNTEAFF.

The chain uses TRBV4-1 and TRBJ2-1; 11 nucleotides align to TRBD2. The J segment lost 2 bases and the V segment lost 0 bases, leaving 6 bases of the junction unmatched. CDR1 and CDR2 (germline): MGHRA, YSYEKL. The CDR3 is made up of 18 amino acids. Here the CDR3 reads CASSQDFVAGGPYNEQFF. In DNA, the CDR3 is TGCGCCAGCAGCCAAGATTTTGTAGCGGGGGGGCCCTACAATGAGCAGTTCTTC.

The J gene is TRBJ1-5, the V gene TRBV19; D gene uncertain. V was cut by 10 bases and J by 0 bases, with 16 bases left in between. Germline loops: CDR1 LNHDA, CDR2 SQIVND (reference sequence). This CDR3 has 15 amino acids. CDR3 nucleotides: TGTGCCACCGTCGGCGGTCAATATAGCAATCAGCCCCAGCATTTT. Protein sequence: CATVGGQYSNQPQHF.

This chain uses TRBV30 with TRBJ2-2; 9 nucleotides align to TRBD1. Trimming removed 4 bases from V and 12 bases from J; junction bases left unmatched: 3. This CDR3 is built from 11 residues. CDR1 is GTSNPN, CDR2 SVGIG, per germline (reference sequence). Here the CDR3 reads CAWTGTGQLFF. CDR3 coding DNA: TGTGCCTGGACCGGGACAGGGCAGCTGTTTTTT. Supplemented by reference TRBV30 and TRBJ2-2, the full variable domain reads SQTIHQWPATLVQPVGSPLSLECTVEGTSNPNLYWYRQAAGRGLQLLFYSVGIGQISSEVPQNLSASRPQDRQFILSSKKLLLSDSGFYLCAWTGTGQLFFGEGSRLTVL.

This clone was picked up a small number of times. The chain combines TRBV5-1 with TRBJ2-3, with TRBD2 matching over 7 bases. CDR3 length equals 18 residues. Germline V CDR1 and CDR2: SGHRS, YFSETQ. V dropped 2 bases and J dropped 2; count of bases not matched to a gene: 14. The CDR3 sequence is CASSFLPGGYTLTDTQYF. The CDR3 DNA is TGCGCCAGCAGCTTTCTACCGGGGGGTTACACTCTCACAGATACGCAGTATTTT.

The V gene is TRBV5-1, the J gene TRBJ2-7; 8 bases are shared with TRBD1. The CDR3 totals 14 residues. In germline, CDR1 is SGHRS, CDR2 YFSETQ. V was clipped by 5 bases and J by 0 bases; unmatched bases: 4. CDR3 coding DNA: TGCGCCAGCAGACGGGACAGGAGCTCCTACGAGCAGTACTTC. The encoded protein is CASRRDRSSYEQYF.

CDR3 in amino acids: CASSLEPGNSNQPQHF. DNA of the CDR3: TGCGCCAGCAGCTTGGAGCCAGGTAATAGCAATCAGCCCCAGCATTTT. This chain connects TRBV5-1 to TRBJ1-5; D is undetermined. Germline V lookup: CDR1 SGHRS, CDR2 YFSETQ. The CDR3 is 16 residues long. V was shortened by 0 bases and J by 0 bases, with 10 bases between the two germline ends.

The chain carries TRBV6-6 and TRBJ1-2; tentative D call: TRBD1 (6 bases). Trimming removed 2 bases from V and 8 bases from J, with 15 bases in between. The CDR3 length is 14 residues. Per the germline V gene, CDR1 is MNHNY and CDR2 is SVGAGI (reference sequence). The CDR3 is CASSYGEGGTGYTF. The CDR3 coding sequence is TGTGCCAGCAGTTACGGGGAGGGGGGTACGGGCTACACCTTC.

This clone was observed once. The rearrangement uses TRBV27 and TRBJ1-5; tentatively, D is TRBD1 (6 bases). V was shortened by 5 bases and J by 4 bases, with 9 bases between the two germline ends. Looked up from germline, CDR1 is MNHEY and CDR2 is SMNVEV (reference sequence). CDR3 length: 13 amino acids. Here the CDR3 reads CASSLTGNQPQHF. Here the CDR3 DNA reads TGTGCCAGCAGTCTCACAGGGAATCAGCCCCAGCATTTT.